This is a list of T cell receptor beta chains from one sample in a study of CD8+ T cells in alopecia areata. Profiled with immunoSEQ multiplex PCR; TCRdb holds only in-frame clones, not every one. The sample holds some 180,000 clones, more than 60% seen once. The sequenced sample was CD4+ T cells sorted from blood, obtained at week 0. The receptors shown here come from a human donor with alopecia areata. Both conserved end residues are part of each CDR3. D genes are given only for firm matches. Size is omitted from some rows. Given values are once, few, many or a class for expanded clones.

d_call,clone_size,j_call,v_call,cdr3_aa,cdr3_nt
TRBD1,once,TRBJ1-2,TRBV29-1,CSVGTGGIYGYTF,TGCAGCGTTGGGACAGGGGGAATCTATGGCTACACCTTC
.,few,TRBJ2-7,TRBV6-5,CASRPPPF,TGTGCCAGCAGACCCCCCCCGTTC
TRBD1,.,TRBJ2-7,TRBV7-8,CASSSDRGGYEQYF,TGTGCCAGCAGCTCGGACAGGGGAGGGTACGAGCAGTACTTC
TRBD1,once,TRBJ1-2,TRBV29-1,CSVERQGLYGYTF,TGCAGCGTTGAAAGACAGGGCCTCTATGGCTACACCTTC
.,.,TRBJ1-2,TRBV7-8,CASSPGVGASNYGYTF,TGTGCCAGCAGCCCCGGGGTAGGGGCCTCTAACTATGGCTACACCTTC
TRBD1,.,TRBJ1-1,TRBV10-3,CAIGRDRGGSGTEAFF,TGTGCCATCGGCCGGGACAGGGGAGGGTCTGGCACTGAAGCTTTCTTT
TRBD1,.,TRBJ1-2,TRBV29-1,CSVLPRQGGTNYGYTF,TGCAGCGTTTTGCCGCGACAGGGAGGGACTAACTATGGCTACACCTTC
.,.,TRBJ1-2,TRBV11-2,CASSLEGEVLYGYTF,TGTGCCAGCAGCTTAGAGGGAGAGGTCCTCTATGGCTACACCTTC
.,once,TRBJ2-1,TRBV29-1,CSVGMADTAGGFF,TGCAGCGTTGGAATGGCGGACACCGCCGGAGGGTTCTTC
.,.,TRBJ1-5,TRBV29-1,CSVDRDSNQPQHF,TGCAGCGTTGACAGGGATAGCAATCAGCCCCAGCATTTT
TRBD2,.,TRBJ2-5,TRBV10-2,CASGRTRDETQYF,TGCGCCAGCGGCCGGACTAGGGATGAGACCCAGTACTTC
.,.,TRBJ2-5,TRBV9,CASGKGGEETQYF,TGTGCCAGCGGGAAGGGTGGTGAAGAGACCCAGTACTTC
.,.,TRBJ2-5,TRBV15,CATSSTGFGETQYF,TGTGCCACCAGCAGTACAGGGTTTGGAGAGACCCAGTACTTC
TRBD1,.,TRBJ1-2,TRBV27,CASSLRSVSGQGNYGYTF,TGTGCCAGCAGCTTAAGGTCCGTTTCAGGACAGGGCAACTATGGCTACACCTTC
.,few,TRBJ1-2,TRBV6-5,CASSYWGTGVGGYTF,TGTGCCAGCAGTTACTGGGGTACCGGGGTCGGTGGCTACACCTTC
.,.,TRBJ2-7,TRBV6-5,CDGARSGGWDYEQYF,TGCGACGGTGCCAGGTCGGGGGGCTGGGACTACGAGCAGTACTTC
.,few,TRBJ1-1,TRBV29-1,CSVDYGNTEAFF,TGCAGCGTTGATTATGGGAACACTGAAGCTTTCTTT
TRBD1,.,TRBJ1-6,TRBV2,CASEQDRGYNSPLHF,TGTGCCAGCGAACAGGACAGGGGCTATAATTCACCCCTCCACTTT
TRBD1,.,TRBJ1-5,TRBV10-3,CAIRGTGNGQPQHF,TGTGCCATCCGAGGGACAGGGAATGGTCAGCCCCAGCATTTT
.,.,TRBJ1-1,TRBV20-1,CSAQRGRWAFF,TGCAGTGCTCAGAGGGGACGTTGGGCTTTCTTT